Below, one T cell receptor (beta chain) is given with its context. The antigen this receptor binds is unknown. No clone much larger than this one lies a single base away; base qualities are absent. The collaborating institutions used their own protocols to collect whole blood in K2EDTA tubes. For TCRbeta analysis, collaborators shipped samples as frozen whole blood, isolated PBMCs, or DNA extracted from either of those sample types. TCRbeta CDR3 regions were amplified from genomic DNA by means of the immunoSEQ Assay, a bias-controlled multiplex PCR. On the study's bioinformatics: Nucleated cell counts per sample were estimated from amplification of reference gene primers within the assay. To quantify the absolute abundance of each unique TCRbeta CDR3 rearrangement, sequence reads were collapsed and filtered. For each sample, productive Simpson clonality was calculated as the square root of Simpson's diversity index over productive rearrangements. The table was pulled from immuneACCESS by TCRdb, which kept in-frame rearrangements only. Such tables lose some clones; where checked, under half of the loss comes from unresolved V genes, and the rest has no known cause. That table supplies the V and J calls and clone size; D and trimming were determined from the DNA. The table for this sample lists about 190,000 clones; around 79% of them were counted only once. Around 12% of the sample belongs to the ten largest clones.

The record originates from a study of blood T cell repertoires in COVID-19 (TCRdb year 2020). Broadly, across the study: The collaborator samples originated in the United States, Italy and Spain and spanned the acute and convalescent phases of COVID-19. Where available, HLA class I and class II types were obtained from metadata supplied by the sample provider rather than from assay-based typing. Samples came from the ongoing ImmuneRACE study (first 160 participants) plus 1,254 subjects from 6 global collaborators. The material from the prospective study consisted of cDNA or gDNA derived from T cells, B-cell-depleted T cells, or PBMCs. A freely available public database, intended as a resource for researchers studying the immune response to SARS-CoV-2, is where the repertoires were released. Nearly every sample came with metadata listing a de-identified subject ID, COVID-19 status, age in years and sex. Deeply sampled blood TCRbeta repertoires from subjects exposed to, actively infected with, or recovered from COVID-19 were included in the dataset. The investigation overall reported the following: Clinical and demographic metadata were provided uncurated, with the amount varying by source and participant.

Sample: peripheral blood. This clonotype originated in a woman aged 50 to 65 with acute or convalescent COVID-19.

This receptor carries the CDR3 CASSITPGDNSPLHF. The DNA sequence is TGTGCCAGTAGTATAACGCCCGGAGATAATTCACCCCTCCACTTT. The chain is made from TRBV19 and TRBJ1-6; the D gene remains uncertain. Trimming removed 2 bases from V and 5 bases from J, leaving 10 bases between the germline ends. Taken from cysteine to phenylalanine, the CDR3 has 15 residues. Only the CDR3 DNA is retained, 45 bases long and in frame from the first base. The germline V gene (reference sequence) provides CDR1 LNHDA and CDR2 SQIVND.